This record looks at one T cell receptor beta chain sequence and its context. What it recognizes is unknown. Expressed TCRB transcripts were sequenced, since all the RNA that had been isolated was reverse transcribed. Using immunoSEQ multiplex PCR, the repertoire was profiled, and TCRdb retains in-frame clones only, with some absent. The sample lists 600,000 to 700,000 clones; 9.5% to 15% were seen once. The data are from a study of beta chain features in type 1 diabetes. Study-wide findings and caveats: Possibly, sequencing cDNA over-represented cells that had high TCR expression levels. People with Type 1 diabetes carried modestly yet significantly shorter TCRB CDR3s in all four CD4+ subsets. VDJ junctions in type 1 diabetes patients carried more deletions and fewer insertions.

The specimen was naive CD4+ T cells from blood. The clonotype was recovered from a man aged 25-45 years with type 1 diabetes.

This CDR3 is CASTDRDRSPLHF. The CDR3 bases are TGTGCCAGCACAGACAGGGATAGGTCACCCCTCCACTTT. The genes are TRBV27 and TRBJ1-6, with TRBD1 identical over 7 bases. V shed 7 bases, J shed 10 bases, and the junction held 7 bases outside the gene matches. The CDR3 is 13 amino acids. Germline V gene data show CDR1 as MNHEY and CDR2 as SMNVEV (reference sequence).